The source of this TCR beta chain is a study of naive and memory T cell subsets. A UMI-containing oligonucleotide was joined by 3' ligation to the TCR cDNA template. RNA was extracted from less than 3 ml of whole blood of healthy adults. Amplification of ligated cDNA took four PCR rounds with SP2 and nested alpha and beta constant primers. Via MiXCR, TCRdb re-called the UMI-ligation and nested PCR reads, giving one row per CDR3 protein. The sample has more than 20,000 distinct CDR3 sequences, roughly 5.2% seen once. Details on this clonotype: Its antigen is as yet unknown.

The CDR3 covers 17 residues. The V segment lost 6 bases and the J segment 1 base; nucleotides outside the gene matches: 8. Germline assignment: CDR1 SEHNR and CDR2 FQNEAQ (reference sequence). Broader study findings: Potentially, T cell activation and differentiation skew this RNA-based measurement.

This TCR came from an adult in good health. The rearrangement uses TRBV7-9 and TRBJ2-3, with 12 bases aligning to TRBD2. Material for sequencing was blood. The CDR3 protein is CASSLGLAGSRTDTQYF. The CDR3 DNA follows: TGTGCCAGCAGTCTCGGACTAGCGGGATCACGCACAGATACGCAGTATTTT.